The 17 T cell receptor beta chains in this list originate from one sample, sequenced in a study of T cells in Graves' hyperthyroidism and ophthalmopathy. RNA transcripts served as the template for amplifying TCR beta CDR3 regions. With the HTBI primer set, the TCR CDR3 went through a first round of RT-PCR. MiXCR, applied by TCRdb to the multiplex PCR reads, yields one record per CDR3 protein. Of 200,000 to 250,000 distinct CDR3 sequences in the sample, about 16% were seen once. Material for sequencing was blood. The source of these receptors is a woman younger than 30 with Graves' ophthalmopathy.

In its sample, this clonotype was seen many times. The chain links TRBV28 to TRBJ1-2, with 9 bases identical to TRBD1. In germline, CDR1 is MDHEN, CDR2 SYDVKM. The V segment lost 5 bases and the J segment 4 bases; nucleotides outside the gene matches: 5. The CDR3 extends over 14 amino acids. The CDR3: CASSPETGGYGYTF. As DNA, the CDR3 is TGTGCCAGCAGTCCCGAGACAGGGGGCTATGGCTACACCTTC.

There are many counts of this clonotype. V and J are TRBV9 and TRBJ1-3; D gene unclear. The V end lost 4 bases, the J end lost 0 bases, and 11 bases lay between the germline ends. This CDR3 is built from 15 residues. Germline V gene data show CDR1 as SGDLS and CDR2 as YYNGEE. CDR3 bases: TGTGCCAGCAGCCCAAGACTGGTCTCTGGAAACACCATATATTTT. This sequence encodes CASSPRLVSGNTIYF. Full variable domain (outside the CDR3, taken from reference TRBV9 and TRBJ1-3): DSGVTQTPKHLITATGQRVTLRCSPRSGDLSVYWYQQSLDQGLQFLIQYYNGEERAKGNILERFSAQQFPDLHSELNLSSLELGDSALYFCASSPRLVSGNTIYFGEGSWLTVV.

In this sample, this clonotype turned up many times. V and J are TRBV7-9 and TRBJ2-5; TRBD2 might be the D (5 bases). V shed 6 bases and J shed 7 bases, with 18 bases lying between them. The CDR3 covers 14 residues. CDR1 and CDR2 (germline): SEHNR, FQNEAQ (reference sequence). CDR3 sequence reads: CASREPAGSGTQYF. The CDR3 DNA reads as TGTGCCAGCAGGGAACCGGCGGGCTCGGGGACCCAGTACTTC.

This clonotype was recorded at least ten times. The rearrangement links TRBV27 to TRBJ1-6, with D hard to call. V gave up 1 base and J gave up 8 bases, with 6 bases separating them. Germline V gives CDR1 MNHEY, CDR2 SMNVEV (reference sequence). The CDR3 is 13 residues long. DNA of the CDR3: TGTGCCAGCAGTTTATGGCGGGATTCACCCCTCCACTTT. It translates to CASSLWRDSPLHF.

This clonotype was seen many times. This chain joins TRBV6-1 and TRBJ1-2; 7 bases map to TRBD1. The CDR3 is 13 amino acids. V lost 5 bases, J lost 2 bases, and 2 bases stayed unmatched. CDR1 and CDR2 (germline): MNHNS, SASEGT. For the CDR3, the DNA is TGTGCCAGCAGTCGGACAGGCAACTATGGCTACACCTTC. Translating gives CASSRTGNYGYTF.

This clonotype has ten or more counts. This sequence joins TRBV5-6 and TRBJ1-4, with unresolved D. Trimming pared 2 bases from V and 7 bases from J, leaving 18 bases between. This CDR3 has 16 residues. Germline V gene data show CDR1 as SGHDT and CDR2 as YYEEEE. Written as DNA, the CDR3 is TGTGCCAGCAGCTTAGGCTCTGACAAAATCTTTGAAAAACTGTTTTTT. Encoded protein: CASSLGSDKIFEKLFF.

This clonotype was detected ten times or more. The V call is TRBV27, the J call TRBJ2-2; 8 nucleotides line up with TRBD1. The CDR3 spans 15 residues. CDR1 and CDR2 from the germline V gene are MNHEY and SMNVEV (reference sequence). The trim removed 3 bases at V and 1 base at J, leaving 1 base unmatched. Written as DNA, the CDR3 is TGTGCCAGCAGTTTCGGGACAGGGAACACCGGGGAGCTGTTTTTT. This codes for CASSFGTGNTGELFF.

This clonotype was observed many times. The V gene is TRBV5-1, the J gene TRBJ2-4; D might be TRBD2 (7 bases). The CDR3 is 14 residues long. CDR1 and CDR2 (germline): SGHRS, YFSETQ. Trimming removed 2 bases at V and 8 bases at J, with 14 bases between. The chain's CDR3 is CASSFQGRGDIQYF. DNA for the CDR3: TGCGCCAGCAGCTTCCAGGGGAGGGGAGACATTCAGTACTTC.

This clonotype was seen repeatedly, ten times or more. This chain connects TRBV11-3 to TRBJ1-1; the D gene is possibly TRBD1 (5 bases). The CDR3 is made up of 12 amino acids. V was shortened by 4 bases and J by 5 bases, with 8 bases between the two germline ends. Germline V lookup: CDR1 SGHNT, CDR2 YENEEA. CDR3 nucleotide sequence: TGTGCCAGCAGCTCGGAGGGGACTGAAGCTTTCTTT. Residues: CASSSEGTEAFF.

At least ten counts were recorded for this clonotype. V usage is TRBV3-1 and J usage is TRBJ2-1; D is uncertain. The V gene's germline CDR1 is LGHDT and CDR2 YNNKEL (reference sequence). The V end lost 3 bases, the J end lost 9 bases, and 9 bases lay between the germline ends. The CDR3 has 12 amino acids. CDR3 protein: CASSHLQSEQFF. The DNA for the CDR3 is TGTGCCAGCAGCCATTTACAATCTGAGCAGTTCTTC.

The table lists this clonotype with many counts. V is TRBV7-2 and J is TRBJ1-2, with D possibly being TRBD1 (6 bases). Germline values: CDR1 SGHTA, CDR2 FQGNSA. V was clipped by 5 bases and J by 0 bases, with 10 bases between them. The CDR3 covers 14 residues. In nucleotides, the CDR3 is TGTGCCAGCAGCCCGGACAGAACTAACTATGGCTACACCTTC. This sequence encodes CASSPDRTNYGYTF.

This clonotype was observed at least ten times. The chain employs TRBV2 and TRBJ1-3; D perhaps matches TRBD1 (5 bases). CDR1 is SNHLY and CDR2 is FYNNEI in the germline V gene. The CDR3 sequence is 15 residues long. V was trimmed by 5 bases and J by 0 bases, leaving 11 bases between them. The CDR3 reads CASSLTDVSGNTIYF. For the CDR3, the DNA is TGTGCCAGCAGTCTGACAGACGTCTCTGGAAACACCATATATTTT.

This clonotype was found many times. V is TRBV27 and J is TRBJ2-7; 9 bases fit TRBD1. This CDR3 has 15 amino acids. Germline trimming cut 3 bases from V and 3 bases from J; bases unmatched to any gene: 6. The germline V gene encodes CDR1 MNHEY and CDR2 SMNVEV (reference sequence). The CDR3 protein is CASSLGGTGIYEQYF. In nucleotides, the CDR3 is TGTGCCAGCAGTTTGGGGGGGACAGGGATCTACGAGCAGTACTTC.

At least ten counts were recorded for this clonotype. The CDR3 sequence: CASSPGLAGTGELFF. DNA of the CDR3: TGTGCCAGCAGCCCCGGACTAGCGGGAACCGGGGAGCTGTTTTTT. The chain is built from TRBV7-3 and TRBJ2-2, with TRBD2 matching 12 bases. J gave up 5 bases and V 5 bases, and 3 bases lay outside the gene matches. Germline V lookup: CDR1 SGHTA, CDR2 FQGTGA. The CDR3 consists of 15 residues.

This clonotype has a count of ten or more. The chain carries TRBV6-2 or TRBV6-3 and TRBJ1-3, with D unresolved. CDR1 and CDR2 (germline): MNHEY, SVGEGT. CDR3 size: 16 residues. Trimming took 6 bases from V and 0 from J, leaving 15 bases between them. CDR3 sequence (DNA): TGTGCCAGCAGATCCCCGCGAGTCCTCTCTGGAAACACCATATATTTT. The encoded protein is CASRSPRVLSGNTIYF.

This clonotype was detected ten times or more. The chain recombines TRBV28 with TRBJ2-2; D remains ambiguous. Germline V CDR1 and CDR2: MDHEN, SYDVKM. The CDR3 spans 16 residues. V lost 3 bases, J lost 3 bases, and 14 bases lay in between. Here the CDR3 DNA reads TGTGCCAGCAGTTTGGTAGTTGTCAGAGACACCGGGGAGCTGTTTTTT. Its translation: CASSLVVVRDTGELFF.

This clonotype was observed a handful of times. One base away lies a much larger clone, so this may be a sequencing read error. This chain connects TRBV6-1 to TRBJ1-1; TRBD1 is a possible D gene (5 bases). Germline assignment: CDR1 MNHNS and CDR2 SASEGT. The CDR3 spans 12 residues. Trimming left V 10 bases short and J 0 bases short, with 9 bases between. CDR3 sequence (DNA): TGTGCCAACGGACAAGTGAACACTGAAGCTTTCTTT. This translates into CANGQVNTEAFF.